The present entry profiles one T cell receptor (beta chain) with its context. The data belong to a study of blood T cell repertoires in COVID-19. Whole-study context: Researchers got acute and convalescent COVID-19 samples from the United States, Italy and Spain. Sources were T cells, B-cell-depleted T cells, or PBMCs; the material itself was cDNA or gDNA.

Trimming took 0 bases from V and 2 from J, leaving 8 bases between them. This CDR3 is built from 14 residues. CDR1 SGDLS and CDR2 YYNGEE come from the germline V gene. During the 2 weeks before they entered the study, exposed participants had met someone with a PCR-confirmed or clinician-diagnosed COVID-19 case. Method: immunoSEQ multiplex PCR; TCRdb's copy keeps in-frame clones and lacks some. The sample consists of 140,000 to 150,000 clones, around 84% of them appearing once. This TCR was recovered from a woman aged 45-60 years who had been exposed to COVID-19. This rearrangement joins TRBV9 to TRBJ1-2, with D possibly TRBD1 on 5 matching bases. Sequenced input: PBMCs or T cells enriched from blood (not recorded which). CDR3 loop: CASSVGQSNYGYTF. As DNA, the CDR3 is TGTGCCAGCAGCGTAGGACAGAGCAACTATGGCTACACCTTC.